This T cell receptor (beta chain) was found in a study of stem cell transplantation in POMP-related autoinflammatory disease (dated by TCRdb to 2020 to 2023). About the investigation overall: According to the study's hypothesis, the TRB repertoire gets skewed because defective thymoproteasomes impair MHC class I-dependent CD8+ T-cell differentiation and positive selection. Prior to transplant, the patients had skewing toward CD4+ naive T cells, low CD8+ T-cell proportions, and reduced T-cell cytokine secretion. The effect of POMP deficiency on T-cell receptor beta repertoire diversity and CDR3 characteristics was assessed using high-throughput TRB sequencing.

In the germline V gene, CDR1 corresponds to SGHRS and CDR2 to YFSETQ. Spanning cysteine to phenylalanine, the CDR3 consists of 18 amino acids. The entry retains the CDR3 DNA only, 54 bases that are in frame from base 1. Ends trimmed: V by 2 bases, J by 3 bases; bases unmatched to a gene: 12. Libraries came from the immunoSEQ multiplex PCR assay. Regarding the original processing steps: Shannon entropy, which accounts for clonal size distribution, was used to quantify repertoire diversity. Clonotype distribution inequality was measured with the Gini-Simpson index (Simpson_1-D). Imported from immuneACCESS, the table was reduced by TCRdb to in-frame sequences with V and J called. These copies leave out some clones; in studies compared against another copy, an unresolved V gene accounts for under half, and the cause of the remainder is not known. That table gives V, J and clone size, and the DNA gave D and trimming. The sample table lists tens of thousands of clones, around 83% of them with a count of one. The ten largest clones capture approximately 2.3% of the sample.

The time point label, as the study defines it: before hematopoietic stem cell transplant. PRAID was marked by prominent immunodeficiency together with autoinflammation. Before TRB sequencing, the T-cell subsets, namely conventional T cells, CD8+ T cells, regulatory T cells, and T follicular helper cells, were sorted. Study-level results and caveats: The trend toward lower diversity and increased clonality in PRAID patients was statistically significant only for regulatory T cells. The number of unique TRB V-J gene pairings in PRAID patients was restricted. Across all analyzed T-cell subsets, PRAID patients showed a trend toward higher clonality and lower TRB diversity.

Worth noting for this clone: It lacks a known antigen. Base qualities were left out, and no much larger clone turns up one base away.

The TCR originated in a human donor with POMP-related autoinflammation and immune dysregulation (PRAID). The sample was CD4+ T cells from PBMCs, taken before stem cell transplantation. This sequence uses TRBV5-1 and TRBJ2-4; the junction holds 9 bases that match TRBD1. The DNA sequence is TGCGCCAGCAGCTTCGGGGGACAGGGAGCCGGATTCAAAAACATTCAGTACTTC. This encodes CASSFGGQGAGFKNIQYF.